One and the same sample provided the 19 T cell receptor beta chains below, sequenced in a study of T cells in Graves' hyperthyroidism and ophthalmopathy. Researchers took RNA transcripts and amplified the TCR beta CDR3 regions from them. The HTBI primer set served for first-round RT-PCR of the TCR CDR3. One entry per CDR3 protein, called by TCRdb with MiXCR from the multiplex PCR reads. The sample consists of 500,000 to 700,000 distinct CDR3 sequences, over 15% of them appearing once. Specimen: blood. These receptors were collected from a woman under 30 with Graves' hyperthyroidism.

This clonotype showed up many times. The chain recombines TRBV7-2 with TRBJ2-1; possible D gene TRBD2, 6 bases. Germline assignment: CDR1 SGHTA and CDR2 FQGNSA. The V end was cut by 5 bases, the J end by 0 bases, with 11 bases between. The length of the CDR3 is 15 residues. DNA for the CDR3: TGTGCCAGCAGCGTCGTAGCGGACTCCTACAATGAGCAGTTCTTC. The encoded protein is CASSVVADSYNEQFF.

The chain couples TRBV14 to TRBJ2-3; D unclear. From germline, CDR1 is SGHDN and CDR2 FVKESK. Trimming left V 1 base short and J 2 bases short, with 4 bases between. CDR3 length: 13 residues. Written as DNA, the CDR3 is TGTGCCAGCAGCCAAGTTCCCACAGATACGCAGTATTTT. Amino acids: CASSQVPTDTQYF.

Many counts were recorded for this clonotype. The rearrangement joins TRBV11-2 to TRBJ2-1; D is uncertain. Germline CDR1 is SGHAT and CDR2 is FQNNGV. This CDR3 comprises 14 residues. Trimming took off 2 bases at V and 4 bases at J, with 9 bases between the two ends. The CDR3 coding sequence is TGTGCCAGCAGCTTAATTACTTCGTACAATGAGCAGTTCTTC. Its translation is CASSLITSYNEQFF.

This clonotype was observed at least ten times. The chain recombines TRBV6-5 with TRBJ1-1, with TRBD1 matching 7 bases. The J segment lost 5 bases and the V segment lost 2 bases, leaving 11 bases of the junction unmatched. CDR3 size: 16 residues. Germline V gene data show CDR1 as MNHEY and CDR2 as SVGAGI. The CDR3 region is CASSYVPADRVTEAFF. CDR3 DNA: TGTGCCAGCAGTTACGTTCCCGCAGACAGGGTAACTGAAGCTTTCTTT.

Only a few counts were recorded for this clonotype. The V and J genes are TRBV20-1 and TRBJ2-5; D is unresolved. CDR1 and CDR2 (germline): DFQATT, SNEGSKA (reference sequence). This CDR3 spans 10 amino acids. The germline V and J ends were trimmed by 5 bases and 7 bases, with 8 bases remaining between them. The CDR3 protein is CSAQTGTQYF. The CDR3 DNA reads TGCAGTGCTCAAACTGGGACCCAGTACTTC.

The chain combines TRBV5-1 with TRBJ2-3, with D perhaps TRBD1 (6 bases). This CDR3 has 17 residues. Germline loops: CDR1 SGHRS, CDR2 YFSETQ. Between the trimmed V and J ends, which lost 3 bases and 0 bases, there was a span of 17 bases. In DNA, the CDR3 is TGCGCCAGCAGCTCCCCACTGACAGGAATTAGCACAGATACGCAGTATTTT. It codes for CASSSPLTGISTDTQYF.

This clonotype came up many times. The chain employs TRBV12-3 or TRBV12-4 and TRBJ2-3, with 7 nucleotides matching TRBD1. The CDR3 spans 14 residues. With V trimmed by 5 bases and J by 8 bases, 10 bases remained unmatched. CDR3 amino acids: CASSTGTETPTQYF. The CDR3 DNA follows: TGTGCCAGCAGTACCGGGACAGAGACCCCTACGCAGTATTTT.

The chain couples TRBV6-9 to TRBJ1-2; D is perhaps TRBD1 (6 bases). V gave up 7 bases and J gave up 8 bases, with 20 bases separating them. Germline lookup yields CDR1 MNHGY and CDR2 SVAAGI. There are 14 residues in the CDR3. CDR3 region: CASNQQGFPGGYTF. In DNA, the CDR3 is TGTGCCAGCAATCAACAGGGATTCCCGGGAGGCTACACCTTC.

This clonotype was found many times. This rearrangement joins TRBV20-1 to TRBJ2-7; no clear D gene. CDR3 length equals 14 residues. Deletions cut 2 bases from V and 1 base from J, with 12 bases between. Per germline, CDR1 DFQATT and CDR2 SNEGSKA (reference sequence). CDR3 in DNA: TGCAGTGCTAGACACCCTGACAAGTCCTACGAGCAGTACTTC. This translates into CSARHPDKSYEQYF.

This clonotype was detected ten times or more. The chain employs TRBV7-2 and TRBJ2-1; 11 bases line up with TRBD1. This CDR3 region has 16 residues. V lost 5 bases to trimming and J lost 5 bases; unmatched junction nucleotides: 8. From germline, CDR1 is SGHTA and CDR2 FQGNSA. This chain's CDR3 is CASSRWTGGLHNEQFF. In nucleotides, the CDR3 is TGTGCCAGCAGCAGATGGACAGGGGGCTTACACAATGAGCAGTTCTTC.

This clonotype came up many times. The chain couples TRBV30 to TRBJ2-7; D not resolved. This CDR3 is built from 11 residues. The V end lost 0 bases, the J end lost 3 bases, and 3 bases lay between the germline ends. Germline CDR1 is GTSNPN and CDR2 is SVGIG (reference sequence). The CDR3 sequence is CAWSVGYEQYF. In DNA, the CDR3 is TGTGCCTGGAGTGTTGGCTACGAGCAGTACTTC. Drawing the rest from reference TRBV30 and TRBJ2-7, the complete variable domain is SQTIHQWPATLVQPVGSPLSLECTVEGTSNPNLYWYRQAAGRGLQLLFYSVGIGQISSEVPQNLSASRPQDRQFILSSKKLLLSDSGFYLCAWSVGYEQYFGPGTRLTVT.

V usage is TRBV5-1 and J usage is TRBJ2-1; 7 bases are shared with TRBD1. J was trimmed by 0 bases and V by 4 bases; bases with no gene match: 7. The CDR3 extends over 16 amino acids. The germline CDR1 and CDR2 sequences are SGHRS and YFSETQ. The CDR3 spells CASSHKTGASYNEQFF. CDR3 nucleotide sequence: TGCGCCAGCAGCCACAAAACAGGGGCCTCCTACAATGAGCAGTTCTTC.

There are many counts of this clonotype. V and J are TRBV27 and TRBJ2-7; 10 nucleotides line up with TRBD1. From germline, CDR1 is MNHEY and CDR2 SMNVEV (reference sequence). Trimming took 3 bases from V and 4 from J; bases not matched to a gene: 9. This CDR3 has 16 amino acids. The CDR3 sequence is CASSLTSGTGEYEQYF. In DNA form, the CDR3 reads TGTGCCAGCAGTTTGACCTCCGGGACAGGGGAGTACGAGCAGTACTTC.

V usage is TRBV2 and J usage is TRBJ2-5; 7 bases map to TRBD2. CDR1 and CDR2 from the germline V gene are SNHLY and FYNNEI. CDR3 length: 14 residues. Losses at the gene ends were 7 bases for V and 5 bases for J; bases not matched to a gene: 10. Here the CDR3 reads CASKRAGEPETQYF. The CDR3 coding sequence is TGTGCCAGCAAACGGGCGGGAGAGCCGGAGACCCAGTACTTC. The whole variable domain, filled in from reference TRBV2 and TRBJ2-5, reads EPEVTQTPSHQVTQMGQEVILRCVPISNHLYFYWYRQILGQKVEFLVSFYNNEISEKSEIFDDQFSVERPDGSNFTLKIRSTKLEDSAMYFCASKRAGEPETQYFGPGTRLLVL.

There are a few counts of this clonotype. The chain employs TRBV9 and TRBJ1-3; possibly TRBD1 for D (6 bases). CDR3 length: 14 amino acids. The V end lost 0 bases, the J end lost 2 bases, and 6 bases lay between the germline ends. Germline V gives CDR1 SGDLS, CDR2 YYNGEE. The CDR3 nucleotides read TGTGCCAGCAGCGTAGACAGGGCTGGAAACACCATATATTTT. Its translation is CASSVDRAGNTIYF. Full variable domain (rest looked up from reference TRBV9 and TRBJ1-3): DSGVTQTPKHLITATGQRVTLRCSPRSGDLSVYWYQQSLDQGLQFLIQYYNGEERAKGNILERFSAQQFPDLHSELNLSSLELGDSALYFCASSVDRAGNTIYFGEGSWLTVV.

Regarding this clonotype: An end of the junction does not agree with germline; a read error may underlie this. The genes are TRBV4-1 and TRBJ2-2; D is ambiguous. CDR1 and CDR2 from the germline V gene are MGHRA and YSYEKL. This CDR3 has 14 amino acids. Here the CDR3 DNA reads TGCGCCAACAGCCAAGATAGGAACACCGGGGAGCTGTTTTTT. Translated: CANSQDRNTGELFF.

This clonotype was seen ten or more times. The chain carries TRBV6-1 and TRBJ2-7, with TRBD2 identical over 9 bases. This CDR3 is built from 14 residues. CDR1 MNHNS and CDR2 SASEGT come from the germline V gene. V lost 6 bases to trimming and J lost 3 bases; unmatched junction nucleotides: 6. CDR3 region: CASRLAGEGYEQYF. CDR3 coding DNA: TGTGCCAGCAGATTAGCGGGAGAGGGCTACGAGCAGTACTTC.

The chain carries TRBV7-9 and TRBJ2-2; D not certain. Trimming cost V 1 base and J 2 bases, with 11 bases left between them. The CDR3 extends over 16 amino acids. Per the germline V gene, CDR1 is SEHNR and CDR2 is FQNEAQ (reference sequence). The CDR3 sequence: CASSLVRQTNTGELFF. In DNA, the CDR3 is TGTGCCAGCAGCTTAGTTCGTCAGACAAACACCGGGGAGCTGTTTTTT.

This clonotype was picked up many times. The chain links TRBV6-2 or TRBV6-3 to TRBJ2-2; no reliable D call. This CDR3 region has 20 residues. The V end lost 0 bases, the J end lost 6 bases, and 26 bases lay between the germline ends. Germline values: CDR1 MNHEY, CDR2 SVGEGT. The CDR3: CASSYSLMGKWALNPGELFF. CDR3 coding DNA: TGTGCCAGCAGTTACTCATTAATGGGAAAATGGGCCCTAAATCCCGGGGAGCTGTTTTTT.